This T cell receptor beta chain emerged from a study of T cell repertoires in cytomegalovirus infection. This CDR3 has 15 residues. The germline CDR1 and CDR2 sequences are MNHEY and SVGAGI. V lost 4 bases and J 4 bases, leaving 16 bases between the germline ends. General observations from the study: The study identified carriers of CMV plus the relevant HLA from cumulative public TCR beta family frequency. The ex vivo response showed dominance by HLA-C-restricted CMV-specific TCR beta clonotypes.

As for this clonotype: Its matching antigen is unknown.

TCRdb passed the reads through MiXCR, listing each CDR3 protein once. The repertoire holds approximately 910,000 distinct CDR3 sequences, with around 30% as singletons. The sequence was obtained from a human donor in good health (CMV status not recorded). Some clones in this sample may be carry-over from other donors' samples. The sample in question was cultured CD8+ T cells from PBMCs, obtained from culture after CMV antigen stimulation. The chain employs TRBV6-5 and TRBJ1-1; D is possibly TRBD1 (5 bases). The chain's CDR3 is CASSLQVLGGTEAFF. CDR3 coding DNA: TGTGCCAGCAGTTTACAGGTTCTGGGGGGCACTGAAGCTTTCTTT.